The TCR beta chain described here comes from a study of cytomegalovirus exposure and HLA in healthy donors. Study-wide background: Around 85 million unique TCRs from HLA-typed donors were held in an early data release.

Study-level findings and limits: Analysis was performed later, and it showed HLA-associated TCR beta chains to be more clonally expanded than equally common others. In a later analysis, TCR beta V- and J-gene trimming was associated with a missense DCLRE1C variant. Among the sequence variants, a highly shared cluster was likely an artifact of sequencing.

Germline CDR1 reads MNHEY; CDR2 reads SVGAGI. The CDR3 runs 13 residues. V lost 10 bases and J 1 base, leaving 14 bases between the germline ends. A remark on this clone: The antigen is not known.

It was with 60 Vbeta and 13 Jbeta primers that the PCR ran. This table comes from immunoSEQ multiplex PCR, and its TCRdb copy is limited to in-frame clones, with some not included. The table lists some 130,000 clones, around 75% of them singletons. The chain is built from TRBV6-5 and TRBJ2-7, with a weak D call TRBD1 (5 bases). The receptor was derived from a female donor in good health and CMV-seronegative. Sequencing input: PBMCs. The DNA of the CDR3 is TGTGCCACAAAGGACACTCTATCCTACGAGCAGTACTTC. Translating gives CATKDTLSYEQYF.